The rows below give T cell receptor beta chains drawn from one sample of a study of cytomegalovirus exposure and HLA in healthy donors. The assay was immunoSEQ multiplex PCR, and TCRdb's table has in-frame clones only and misses some. The table lists about 250,000 clones, just over 70% of them singletons. The material sequenced was PBMCs. Source of these receptors: a female donor in good health and CMV-seronegative. Each CDR3 is given with its conserved first and last residue. The order of the fields is CDR3 DNA, CDR3 protein, D gene, J gene, clone size, V gene. D genes are given only for firm matches. Some rows have no size entry. The others give once, few or many, or a class for an expanded clone.

cdr3_nt: TGTGCCAGCAGTAGCCGGACAGGGAGCACTGAAGCTTTCTTT
cdr3_aa: CASSSRTGSTEAFF
d_call: TRBD1
j_call: TRBJ1-1
clone_size: -
v_call: TRBV6-5

cdr3_nt: TGTGCCAGCAGTTCTTGGGCGGGTGAGCAGTACTTC
cdr3_aa: CASSSWAGEQYF
d_call: -
j_call: TRBJ2-7
clone_size: -
v_call: TRBV6-5

cdr3_nt: TGCAGCGTTGAAGGGCTAGTCTCCTACAATGAGCAGTTCTTC
cdr3_aa: CSVEGLVSYNEQFF
d_call: -
j_call: TRBJ2-1
clone_size: -
v_call: TRBV29-1

cdr3_nt: TGTGCCAGCAGCGAATCTCGTCCGGACAGGGGCGATGAAAAACTGTTTTTT
cdr3_aa: CASSESRPDRGDEKLFF
d_call: TRBD1
j_call: TRBJ1-4
clone_size: -
v_call: TRBV2

cdr3_nt: TGTGCCAGCAGCCCCCAGGGACTAGCGGGACGAGGGAACAATGAGCAGTTCTTC
cdr3_aa: CASSPQGLAGRGNNEQFF
d_call: TRBD2
j_call: TRBJ2-1
clone_size: once
v_call: TRBV7-2

cdr3_nt: TGCGCCAGCAGCTTGGCTAGCACAGATACGCAGTATTTT
cdr3_aa: CASSLASTDTQYF
d_call: -
j_call: TRBJ2-3
clone_size: -
v_call: TRBV5-1

cdr3_nt: TGTGCCAGCAGGGAGACCCTCAGGGGCGCAACTAATGAAAAACTGTTTTTT
cdr3_aa: CASRETLRGATNEKLFF
d_call: -
j_call: TRBJ1-4
clone_size: -
v_call: TRBV2

cdr3_nt: TGCAGCGTCACCGGGACAGGGGCTGCTGGCTACACCTTC
cdr3_aa: CSVTGTGAAGYTF
d_call: TRBD1
j_call: TRBJ1-2
clone_size: -
v_call: TRBV29-1

cdr3_nt: TGTGCCAGTAGTCTTAGCGGAACTAATGAAAAACTGTTTTTT
cdr3_aa: CASSLSGTNEKLFF
d_call: -
j_call: TRBJ1-4
clone_size: -
v_call: TRBV19

cdr3_nt: TGTGCCAGCAGTTACTCCGGGACTAGCTCCTACGAGCAGTACTTC
cdr3_aa: CASSYSGTSSYEQYF
d_call: TRBD2
j_call: TRBJ2-7
clone_size: -
v_call: TRBV6-5

cdr3_nt: TGTGCCAGCAGCTTAGGTTATAGCGGGAGGCCCTTCCCCTACGAGCAGTACTTC
cdr3_aa: CASSLGYSGRPFPYEQYF
d_call: TRBD2
j_call: TRBJ2-7
clone_size: -
v_call: TRBV11-2

cdr3_nt: TGTGCCAGCAGCCTTAGGACATCGGGCAGGGGAAACACCATATATTTT
cdr3_aa: CASSLRTSGRGNTIYF
d_call: -
j_call: TRBJ1-3
clone_size: -
v_call: TRBV4-2

cdr3_nt: TGTGCCAGCAGCTTAGGGGCGGGGAGCGACTATGGCTACACCTTC
cdr3_aa: CASSLGAGSDYGYTF
d_call: -
j_call: TRBJ1-2
clone_size: -
v_call: TRBV7-9

cdr3_nt: TGTGCCAGCGGCGGACTAGCGGATTACAATGAGCAGTTCTTC
cdr3_aa: CASGGLADYNEQFF
d_call: TRBD2
j_call: TRBJ2-1
clone_size: -
v_call: TRBV7-9

cdr3_nt: TGTGCCAGTACTCCGGGACTAGCGATAAATGAGCAGTTCTTC
cdr3_aa: CASTPGLAINEQFF
d_call: TRBD2
j_call: TRBJ2-1
clone_size: -
v_call: TRBV19

cdr3_nt: TGTGCCAGCACGCGAAGTAGAAGCACCCGGAATGAAAAACTGTTTTTT
cdr3_aa: CASTRSRSTRNEKLFF
d_call: -
j_call: TRBJ1-4
clone_size: -
v_call: TRBV11-1

cdr3_nt: TGTGCCAGCAGTTACGGACAGGGACGGCAGTTCTTC
cdr3_aa: CASSYGQGRQFF
d_call: TRBD1
j_call: TRBJ2-1
clone_size: -
v_call: TRBV6-5